The 22 T cell receptor beta chains listed next were all sequenced from one sample in a study of cytomegalovirus exposure and HLA in healthy donors. The PCR made use of 60 Vbeta and 13 Jbeta primers. Sequencing used immunoSEQ multiplex PCR; TCRdb keeps in-frame clones, though not all of them. Of under 200,000 clones listed, approximately 82% are singletons. The sequenced sample was PBMCs. Receptor source: a woman younger than 30 in good health and CMV-seropositive.

The chain couples TRBV29-1 to TRBJ1-2, with unresolved D. Trimming took off 3 bases at V and 10 bases at J, with 6 bases between the two ends. In germline, CDR1 is SQVTM, CDR2 ANQGSEA. CDR3 length: 9 amino acids. The CDR3 sequence is CSVDGDYTF. Written as DNA, the CDR3 is TGCAGCGTTGACGGGGACTACACCTTC.

The chain joins TRBV19 to TRBJ2-1, with 10 positions matching TRBD1. CDR1 and CDR2 (germline): LNHDA, SQIVND (reference sequence). The CDR3 runs to 17 residues. V lost 10 bases, J lost 1 base, and 13 bases stayed unmatched. CDR3 coding DNA: TGTGCCACAACCTTAGGTTGGGACAGGGGATCCTACAATGAGCAGTTCTTC. It translates to CATTLGWDRGSYNEQFF.

V usage is TRBV4-2 and J usage is TRBJ1-2; D is ambiguous. Germline loops: CDR1 LGHNA, CDR2 YNFKEQ. This CDR3 is 12 amino acids long. V dropped 0 bases and J dropped 8 bases, with 7 bases sitting between them. The CDR3 DNA reads as TGTGCCAGCAGCCAAGATGAGGGCGGCTACACCTTC. Its translation: CASSQDEGGYTF.

This clone appeared a few times. V gene TRBV11-2 combines with J gene TRBJ1-4; D remains ambiguous. Trimming removed 4 bases from V and 3 bases from J, with 15 bases in between. The CDR3 runs to 16 residues. Germline CDR1 reads SGHAT; CDR2 reads FQNNGV. The CDR3 is CASSSPSRLPNEKLFF. CDR3 sequence (DNA): TGTGCCAGCAGCTCGCCCTCGAGACTGCCTAATGAAAAACTGTTTTTT.

The V call is TRBV12-5, the J call TRBJ1-2; 11 bases map to TRBD1. Germline values: CDR1 LGHNT, CDR2 FRNRAP. J gave up 8 bases and V 6 bases, and 14 bases lay outside the gene matches. This CDR3 spans 16 amino acids. The CDR3 nucleotides are TGTGCTAGTGGCCGGGGACAGGGGGTCCGCGCGAGAGGCTACACCTTC. It specifies CASGRGQGVRARGYTF. Based on the CDR3 plus reference TRBV12-5 and TRBJ1-2, the full variable domain is DARVTQTPRHKVTEMGQEVTMRCQPILGHNTVFWYRQTMMQGLELLAYFRNRAPLDDSGMPKDRFSAEMPDATLATLKIQPSEPRDSAVYFCASGRGQGVRARGYTFGSGTRLTVV.

The chain is built from TRBV5-1 and TRBJ2-2; 7 positions match TRBD1. With V trimmed by 0 bases and J by 4 bases, 6 bases remained unmatched. This CDR3 has 16 residues. CDR1 SGHRS and CDR2 YFSETQ come from the germline V gene. The CDR3 nucleotides are TGCGCCAGCAGCTTGGAGGGGGCGCAGACCACCGGGGAGCTGTTTTTT. This translates into CASSLEGAQTTGELFF.

The chain uses TRBV30 and TRBJ2-5; 11 bases align to TRBD2. CDR3 length: 16 amino acids. V trimming: 3 bases; J trimming: 7 bases; junction bases outside the gene matches: 13. The germline V gene has CDR1 GTSNPN and CDR2 SVGIG (reference sequence). The CDR3 sequence: CAWSRGLAGPSGTQYF. The CDR3 nucleotides are TGTGCCTGGAGCCGAGGACTAGCGGGTCCCTCGGGGACCCAGTACTTC.

This chain links TRBV9 with TRBJ1-4; D perhaps matches TRBD1 (5 bases). Trimming removed 4 bases at V and 3 bases at J, with 13 bases between. CDR1 is SGDLS, CDR2 YYNGEE, per germline. The CDR3 length is 15 residues. CDR3 sequence (DNA): TGTGCCAGCAGCTTCAGAGGGGACTCTAATGAAAAACTGTTTTTT. It encodes CASSFRGDSNEKLFF.

The rearrangement joins TRBV4-2 to TRBJ2-5; D is possibly TRBD2 (5 bases). The CDR3 sequence is 17 residues long. Germline CDR1 reads LGHNA; CDR2 reads YNFKEQ. Trimming cost V 6 bases and J 1 base, with 21 bases left between them. CDR3: CASRPERTGTPQETQYF. The CDR3 DNA reads TGTGCCAGCAGACCAGAGCGGACGGGAACCCCCCAAGAGACCCAGTACTTC.

The V gene is TRBV4-1, the J gene TRBJ1-3; no reliable D call. Germline CDR1 and CDR2: MGHRA and YSYEKL. The CDR3 is made up of 14 amino acids. Trimming cost V 3 bases and J 4 bases, with 10 bases left between them. CDR3 nucleotides: TGCGCCAGCAGCCACGAATATAGAGGAAACACCATATATTTT. Encoded protein: CASSHEYRGNTIYF.

CDR3 residues: CASGESALSNEQFF. Written as DNA, the CDR3 is TGTGCCAGCGGGGAGTCCGCCCTGTCCAATGAGCAGTTCTTC. The V and J genes are TRBV28 and TRBJ2-1; weak D call: TRBD2 (5 bases). From germline, CDR1 is MDHEN and CDR2 SYDVKM. V lost 8 bases to trimming and J lost 6 bases, with 17 bases between them. The CDR3 runs to 14 residues.

The V and J genes are TRBV18 and TRBJ1-1; 8 positions agree with TRBD1. J lost 1 base, V lost 2 bases, and 6 bases had no gene match. The CDR3 covers 16 residues. In germline, CDR1 is KGHSH, CDR2 LQKENI. The CDR3 is CASSPSNTGGNTEAFF. The CDR3 DNA follows: TGTGCCAGCTCACCATCGAACACAGGGGGGAACACTGAAGCTTTCTTT.

This chain links TRBV7-6 with TRBJ2-7; D perhaps matches TRBD2 (7 bases). Trimming stripped 5 bases from V and 4 bases from J, with 21 bases between. The germline V gene has CDR1 SGHVS and CDR2 FNYEAQ. CDR3 length: 16 residues. In DNA, the CDR3 is TGTGCCAGCAGCCCCATGGGGCGGGGGCTAGGGTACGAGCAGTACTTC. This encodes CASSPMGRGLGYEQYF.

On this clone itself: This may arise from a read error, as a much more abundant clone is one base away. The rearrangement joins TRBV27 to TRBJ2-1, with D possibly TRBD2 on 5 matching bases. The germline gives CDR1 MNHEY, CDR2 SMNVEV (reference sequence). This CDR3 comprises 12 residues. The germline V and J ends were trimmed by 5 bases and 6 bases, with 8 bases remaining between them. CDR3 region: CASSDRGNEQFF. DNA of the CDR3: TGTGCCAGCAGTGACCGGGGCAATGAGCAGTTCTTC.

This chain connects TRBV30 to TRBJ1-2; 8 bases match TRBD1. V was pared by 3 bases and J by 0 bases, with 9 bases of the junction left unmatched. The CDR3 length is 16 residues. The V gene's germline CDR1 is GTSNPN and CDR2 SVGIG (reference sequence). The chain's CDR3 is CAWSRDRTSPNYGYTF. The CDR3 nucleotides read TGTGCCTGGAGCCGGGACAGGACTTCTCCTAACTATGGCTACACCTTC. The variable domain in full, completed from reference TRBV30 and TRBJ1-2, reads SQTIHQWPATLVQPVGSPLSLECTVEGTSNPNLYWYRQAAGRGLQLLFYSVGIGQISSEVPQNLSASRPQDRQFILSSKKLLLSDSGFYLCAWSRDRTSPNYGYTFGSGTRLTVV.

J is TRBJ1-1 and V is TRBV27; 8 nucleotides line up with TRBD1. The CDR3 extends over 16 amino acids. CDR1 MNHEY and CDR2 SMNVEV come from the germline V gene (reference sequence). V shed 4 bases and J 2 bases; nucleotides not matched to a gene: 9. CDR3: CASSSIYRGKNTEAFF. The CDR3 nucleotides are TGTGCCAGCAGTTCCATTTACAGGGGGAAAAACACTGAAGCTTTCTTT.

The chain employs TRBV6-4 and TRBJ2-3; maybe TRBD2 (7 bases). The V gene's germline CDR1 is MRHNA and CDR2 SNTAGT. The CDR3 loop spans 16 amino acids. The V gene lost 0 bases and the J gene lost 0 bases, with 10 bases spanning the gap. The CDR3 sequence: CASSDSAGASTDTQYF. In DNA, the CDR3 is TGTGCCAGCAGTGACTCTGCGGGGGCCAGCACAGATACGCAGTATTTT.

The V call is TRBV7-2, the J call TRBJ2-2, with 9 bases aligning to TRBD1. CDR1 and CDR2 (germline): SGHTA, FQGNSA. The ends lost 7 bases at V and 7 bases at J; junction bases unmatched: 7. The length of the CDR3 is 14 residues. This CDR3 reads CASNRDREGGELFF. The CDR3 nucleotides read TGTGCCAGCAACCGGGACAGGGAGGGCGGGGAGCTGTTTTTT.

The rearrangement links TRBV6-1 to TRBJ1-2, with D perhaps matching TRBD1 (6 bases). The CDR3 contains 14 residues. The germline V gene has CDR1 MNHNS and CDR2 SASEGT. Trimming took 10 bases from V and 2 from J, leaving 17 bases between them. CDR3 coding DNA: TGTGCCACCCTCGGGGGGGCTGTGAACTATGGCTACACCTTC. Translating it yields CATLGGAVNYGYTF.

This clone showed up just a few times. The chain is built from TRBV27 and TRBJ2-7; tentatively, D is TRBD2 (6 bases). This CDR3 comprises 12 residues. CDR1 and CDR2 from the germline V gene are MNHEY and SMNVEV (reference sequence). The V end lost 6 bases, the J end lost 4 bases, and 10 bases lay between the germline ends. In DNA form, the CDR3 reads TGTGCCAGCAGCCCCGGGGGATACGAGCAGTACGTC. It yields the protein CASSPGGYEQYV.

This chain joins TRBV7-2 and TRBJ2-2; 11 nucleotides agree with TRBD2. V gave up 1 base and J gave up 8 bases; unmatched junction bases: 9. The CDR3 loop spans 17 amino acids. Looked up from germline, CDR1 is SGHTA and CDR2 is FQGNSA. CDR3: CASSLEPGLAVSGELFF. Here the CDR3 DNA reads TGTGCCAGCAGCTTAGAGCCGGGACTAGCGGTTTCGGGGGAGCTGTTTTTT.

The chain couples TRBV4-1 to TRBJ1-1, with D hard to call. The CDR3 length is 15 residues. V was clipped by 0 bases and J by 2 bases, with 10 bases between them. The germline CDR1 and CDR2 sequences are MGHRA and YSYEKL. CDR3 amino acids: CASSQDVSLNTEAFF. DNA for the CDR3: TGCGCCAGCAGCCAAGATGTATCGTTAAACACTGAAGCTTTCTTT.